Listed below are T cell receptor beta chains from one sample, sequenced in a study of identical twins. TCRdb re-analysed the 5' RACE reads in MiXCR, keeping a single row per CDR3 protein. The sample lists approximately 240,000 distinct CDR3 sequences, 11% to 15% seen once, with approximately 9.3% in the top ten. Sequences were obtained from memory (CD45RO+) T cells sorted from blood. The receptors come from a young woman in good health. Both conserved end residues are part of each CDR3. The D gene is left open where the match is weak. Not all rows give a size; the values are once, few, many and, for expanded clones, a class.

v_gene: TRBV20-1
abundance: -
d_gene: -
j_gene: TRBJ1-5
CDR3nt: TGCAGTGCTAACACACAGGGTTCGAATCAGCCCCAGCATTTT
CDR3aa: CSANTQGSNQPQHF

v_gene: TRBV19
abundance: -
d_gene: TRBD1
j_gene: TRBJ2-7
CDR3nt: TGTGCCAGTAGTACAACTCGGGGACAGGGGACCTCCTACGAGCAGTACTTC
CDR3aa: CASSTTRGQGTSYEQYF

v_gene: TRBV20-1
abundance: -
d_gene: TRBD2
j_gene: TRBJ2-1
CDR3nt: TGCAGTGCTAGAGACTTCGGGGGGGGGGCCAATGAGCAGTTCTTC
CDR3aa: CSARDFGGGANEQFF

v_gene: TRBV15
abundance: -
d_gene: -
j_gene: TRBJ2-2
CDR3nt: TGTGCCACCAGCCGCGGTCGGGGTAACACCGGGGAGCTGTTTTTT
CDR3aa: CATSRGRGNTGELFF

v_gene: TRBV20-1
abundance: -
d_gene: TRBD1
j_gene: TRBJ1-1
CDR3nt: TGCAGTGCGCGACCACAGGGGTATGCGGGCACTGAAGCTTTCTTT
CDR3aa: CSARPQGYAGTEAFF

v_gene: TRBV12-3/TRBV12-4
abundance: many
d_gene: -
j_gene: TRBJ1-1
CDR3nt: TGTGCCAGCAGCTACGGGGGTAATGCAGGGTATAGCACTGAAGCTTTCTTT
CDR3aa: CASSYGGNAGYSTEAFF

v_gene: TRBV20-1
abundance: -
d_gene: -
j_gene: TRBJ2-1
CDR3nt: TGCAGTGTTAGGGGACTTAACAATGAGCAGTTCTTC
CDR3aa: CSVRGLNNEQFF

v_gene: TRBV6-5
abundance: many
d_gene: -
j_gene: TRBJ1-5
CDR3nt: TGTGCCAGCAGTTACTCTTGGGGATCAAATCAGCCCCAGCATTTT
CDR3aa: CASSYSWGSNQPQHF

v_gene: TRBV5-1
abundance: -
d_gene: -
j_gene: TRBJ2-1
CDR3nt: TGCGCCAGCAGGGCTACAGAAGGTGAGCAGTTCTTC
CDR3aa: CASRATEGEQFF

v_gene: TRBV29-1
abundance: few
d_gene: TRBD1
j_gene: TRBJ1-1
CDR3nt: TGCAGCGTCATGGACAGGTTCAACACTGAAGCTTTCTTT
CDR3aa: CSVMDRFNTEAFF

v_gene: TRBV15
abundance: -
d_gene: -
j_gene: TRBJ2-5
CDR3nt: TGTGCCACCAGCAGAGATCTGGGGGGTCAAGAGACCCAGTACTTC
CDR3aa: CATSRDLGGQETQYF

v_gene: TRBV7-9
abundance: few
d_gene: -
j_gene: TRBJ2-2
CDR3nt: TGTGCCAGCAGCTTCGGGTTCAAGGTCCTATCGACCGGGGAGCTGTTTTTT
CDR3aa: CASSFGFKVLSTGELFF

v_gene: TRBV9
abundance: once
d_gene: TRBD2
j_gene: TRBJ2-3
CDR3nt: TGTGCCAGCAGCCCGAAAACCGGGACTAGCGGGAGAGATACGCAGTATTTT
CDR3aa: CASSPKTGTSGRDTQYF

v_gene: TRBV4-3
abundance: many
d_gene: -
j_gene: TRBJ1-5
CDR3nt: TGCGCCAGCAGCCAAGAGTGGGTGAGCAATCAGCCCCAGCATTTT
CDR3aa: CASSQEWVSNQPQHF

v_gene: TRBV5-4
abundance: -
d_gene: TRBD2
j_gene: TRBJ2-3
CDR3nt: TGTGCCAGCAGCTTGTGGCTAGCGGGGAACACAGATACGCAGTATTTT
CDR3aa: CASSLWLAGNTDTQYF

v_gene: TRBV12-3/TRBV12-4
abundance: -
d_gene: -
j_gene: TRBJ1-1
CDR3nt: TGTGCCAGCAGTTTAGTGGGGACCCACGGAGCTTTCTTT
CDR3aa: CASSLVGTHGAFF

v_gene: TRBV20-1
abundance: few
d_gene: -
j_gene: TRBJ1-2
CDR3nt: TGCAGTGCTACGGGGGGCAGGGGATCCTATGGCTACACCTTC
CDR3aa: CSATGGRGSYGYTF

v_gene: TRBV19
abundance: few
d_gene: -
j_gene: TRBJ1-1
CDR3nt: TGTGCCAGTAGTCCCGTATGGATGGCGAACACTGAAGCTTTCTTT
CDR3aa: CASSPVWMANTEAFF

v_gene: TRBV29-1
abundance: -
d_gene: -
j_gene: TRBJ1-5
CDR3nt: TGCAGCGTTGGTGAGCAGGGCAATCAGCCCCAGCATTTT
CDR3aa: CSVGEQGNQPQHF

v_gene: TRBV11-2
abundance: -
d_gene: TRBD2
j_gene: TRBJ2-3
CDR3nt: TGTGCCAGCAGCTCCCCGGACTGGACTAGCGGGAGCACAGATACGCAGTATTTT
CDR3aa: CASSSPDWTSGSTDTQYF

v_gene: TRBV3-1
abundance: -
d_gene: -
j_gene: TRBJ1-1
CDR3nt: TGTGCCAGCAGCCCACAGCTGAACACTGAAGCTTTCTTT
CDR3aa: CASSPQLNTEAFF

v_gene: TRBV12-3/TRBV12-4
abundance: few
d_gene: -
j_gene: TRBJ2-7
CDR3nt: TGTGCCAGCAGTTTAGGGGCGCAGCAGTACTTC
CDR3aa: CASSLGAQQYF

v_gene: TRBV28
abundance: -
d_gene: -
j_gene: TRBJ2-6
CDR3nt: TGTGCCAGCAGCGGGACAACCAACGTCCTGACTTTC
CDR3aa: CASSGTTNVLTF

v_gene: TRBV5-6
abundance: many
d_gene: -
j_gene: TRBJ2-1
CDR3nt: TGTGCCAGCAGCTTGCGAGTGCACAATGAGCAGTTCTTC
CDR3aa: CASSLRVHNEQFF

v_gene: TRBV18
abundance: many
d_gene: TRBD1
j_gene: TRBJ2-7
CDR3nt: TGTGCCAGCTCACCACTGCAGGGGGCCTACGAGCAGTACTTC
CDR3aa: CASSPLQGAYEQYF

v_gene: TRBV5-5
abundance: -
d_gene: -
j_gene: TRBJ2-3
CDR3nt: TGTGCCAGCAGCTTGTTCGGACCAAGCACAGATACGCAGTATTTT
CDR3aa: CASSLFGPSTDTQYF

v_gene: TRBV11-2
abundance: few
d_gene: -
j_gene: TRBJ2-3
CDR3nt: TGTGCCAGCAGCTTAGTAAGCGTGACACATAATTGGGAAGATACGCAGTATTTT
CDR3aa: CASSLVSVTHNWEDTQYF

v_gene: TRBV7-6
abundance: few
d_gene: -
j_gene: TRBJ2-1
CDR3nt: TGTGCCAGCAGCTTAGATCCCAAGGCTTACAATGAGCAGTTCTTC
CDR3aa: CASSLDPKAYNEQFF

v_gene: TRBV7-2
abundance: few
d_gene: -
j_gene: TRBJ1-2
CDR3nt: TGTGCCAGCAGCCCCCGGGTCTACTACACCTTC
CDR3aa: CASSPRVYYTF

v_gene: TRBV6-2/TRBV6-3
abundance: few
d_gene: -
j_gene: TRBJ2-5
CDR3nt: TGTGCCAGCAGTTACGGTTTTAGGCGACAAGAGACCCAGTACTTC
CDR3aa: CASSYGFRRQETQYF

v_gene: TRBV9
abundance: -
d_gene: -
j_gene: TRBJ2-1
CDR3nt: TGTGCCAGCAGCGTAGGTGGTAGAAGCTCCTACAATGAGCAGTTCTTC
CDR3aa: CASSVGGRSSYNEQFF

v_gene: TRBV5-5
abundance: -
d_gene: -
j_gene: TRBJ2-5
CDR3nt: TGTGCCAGTATGGACTACCAAGAGACCCAGTACTTC
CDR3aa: CASMDYQETQYF

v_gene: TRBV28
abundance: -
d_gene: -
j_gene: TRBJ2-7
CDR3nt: TGTGCCAGCAAACTCTCGGGACTCTACGAGCAGTACTTC
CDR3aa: CASKLSGLYEQYF

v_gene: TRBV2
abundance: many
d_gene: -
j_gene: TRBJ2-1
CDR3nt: TGTGCCAGCGTTGTAGATCCCTCATCTGATGAGCAGTTCTTC
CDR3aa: CASVVDPSSDEQFF

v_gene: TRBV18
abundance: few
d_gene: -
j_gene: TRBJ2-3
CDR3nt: TGTGCCAGCTCACCGAGACTCCTTTTCACAGATACGCAGTATTTT
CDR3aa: CASSPRLLFTDTQYF

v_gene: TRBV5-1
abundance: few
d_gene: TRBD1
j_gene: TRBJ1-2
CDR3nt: TGCGCCACCGCGACAGGGATTGACCGTGGCTACACCTTC
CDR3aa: CATATGIDRGYTF

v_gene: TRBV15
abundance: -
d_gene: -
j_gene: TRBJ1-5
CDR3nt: TGTGCCACCAGCAGTAAAGGGTTGCAGCAGCCCCAGCATTTT
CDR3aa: CATSSKGLQQPQHF

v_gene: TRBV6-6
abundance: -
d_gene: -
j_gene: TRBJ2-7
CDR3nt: TGTGCCAGCAGTCGATATGGTACCTACGAGCAGTACTTC
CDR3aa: CASSRYGTYEQYF

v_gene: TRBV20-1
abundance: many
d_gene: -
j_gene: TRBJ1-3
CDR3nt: TGCAGTGCTGGGGACGGCTCTGGAAACACCATATATTTT
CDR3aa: CSAGDGSGNTIYF

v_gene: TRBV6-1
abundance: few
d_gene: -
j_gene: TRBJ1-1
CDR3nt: TGTGCCAGCAGGGAGGACATACTGAATGCTTTCTTT
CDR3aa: CASREDILNAFF

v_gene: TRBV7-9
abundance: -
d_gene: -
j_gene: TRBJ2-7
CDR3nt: TGTGCCAGCAGCCCCCTGGGGGCCAGCGGGATACGCTACGAGCAGTACTTC
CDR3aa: CASSPLGASGIRYEQYF

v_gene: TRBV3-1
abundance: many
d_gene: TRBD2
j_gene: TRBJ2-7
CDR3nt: TGTGCCAGCAGCCCCCGACTAGCAACTACCTACGAGCAGTACTTC
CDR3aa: CASSPRLATTYEQYF

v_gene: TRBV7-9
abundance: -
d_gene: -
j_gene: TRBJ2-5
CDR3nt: TGTGCCAGCGGAGGCGCCCAAGAGACCCAGTACTTC
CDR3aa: CASGGAQETQYF

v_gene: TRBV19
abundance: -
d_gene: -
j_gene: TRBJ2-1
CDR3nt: TGTGCCAGTAGTACGTACAATGAGCAGTTCTTC
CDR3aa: CASSTYNEQFF

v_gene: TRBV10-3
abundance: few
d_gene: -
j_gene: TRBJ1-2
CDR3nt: TGTGCCATCAGTGGGACAGCACACTATGGCTACACCTTC
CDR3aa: CAISGTAHYGYTF

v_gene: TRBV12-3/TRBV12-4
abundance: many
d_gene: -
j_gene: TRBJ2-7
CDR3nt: TGTGCCAGCAGTTGGGAAAGGGAATTCTACGAGCAGTACTTC
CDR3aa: CASSWEREFYEQYF

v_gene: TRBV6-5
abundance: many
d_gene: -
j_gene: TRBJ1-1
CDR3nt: TGTGCCAGCAGTTACTTCAGGGCGGCAGGCACTGAAGCTTTCTTT
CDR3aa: CASSYFRAAGTEAFF

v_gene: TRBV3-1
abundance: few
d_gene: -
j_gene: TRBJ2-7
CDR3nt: TGTGCCAGCAGCCCCATAGACAGTTCCTACGAGCAGTACTTC
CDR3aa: CASSPIDSSYEQYF

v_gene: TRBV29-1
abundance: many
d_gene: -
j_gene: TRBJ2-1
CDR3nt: TGCAGCCCTGGGGGGACATCGGGTTACAATGAGCAGTTCTTC
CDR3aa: CSPGGTSGYNEQFF

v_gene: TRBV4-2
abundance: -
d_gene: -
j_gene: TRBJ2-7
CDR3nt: TGTGCCAGCAGCCAGGCCAGGGGCCTTTTCGAGCAGTACTTC
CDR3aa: CASSQARGLFEQYF

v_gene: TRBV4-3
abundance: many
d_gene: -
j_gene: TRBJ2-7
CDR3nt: TGCGCCAGCAGCCAAGAAATTTTGGGGACCTACGAGCAGTACTTC
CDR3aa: CASSQEILGTYEQYF

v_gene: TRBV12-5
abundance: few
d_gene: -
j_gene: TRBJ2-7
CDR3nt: TGTGCTAGTGGTTTGGTATCTCTATCTAACGAGCAGTACTTC
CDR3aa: CASGLVSLSNEQYF

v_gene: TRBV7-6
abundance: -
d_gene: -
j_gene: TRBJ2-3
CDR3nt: TGTGCCAGCAGCTCTGGTCGGGGGAATACGCAGTATTTT
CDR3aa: CASSSGRGNTQYF

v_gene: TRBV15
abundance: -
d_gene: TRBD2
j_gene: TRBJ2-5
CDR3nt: TGTGCCACCAGCAGGGGACTACAAGAGACCCAGTACTTC
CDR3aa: CATSRGLQETQYF

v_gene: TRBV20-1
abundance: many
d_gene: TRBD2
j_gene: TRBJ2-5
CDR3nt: TGCAGTGCTAGATTGGCGGGGGGGCCGGCCCAGTACTTC
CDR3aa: CSARLAGGPAQYF